These 19 T cell receptor beta chains were all obtained from the same sample, sequenced in a study of T cells in Graves' hyperthyroidism and ophthalmopathy. There were TCR beta CDR3 regions amplified from RNA transcripts. First-round RT-PCR with HTBI primers amplified the TCR CDR3 region. Using its own MiXCR run on the multiplex PCR reads, TCRdb lists one record per CDR3 protein. The sample includes a few hundred thousand distinct CDR3 sequences, 15% to 19% of them seen just once. The sample was blood. The receptors were gathered from a woman aged 30 to 39 with Graves' hyperthyroidism.

This clonotype was counted ten times or more. This chain uses TRBV12-3 or TRBV12-4 with TRBJ1-2; D may be TRBD1 (6 bases). V was pared by 3 bases and J by 4 bases, with 12 bases between. The CDR3 contains 14 residues. DNA for the CDR3: TGTGCCAGCAGTTTCAGAACAGGGCCCTATGGCTACACCTTC. Protein product: CASSFRTGPYGYTF.

The V call is TRBV11-3, the J call TRBJ2-1; D perhaps matches TRBD1 (6 bases). Germline V lookup: CDR1 SGHNT, CDR2 YENEEA. The CDR3 covers 14 residues. The V end was cut by 5 bases, the J end by 7 bases, with 15 bases between. This CDR3 is CASSPTGLSNEQFF. The CDR3 nucleotides are TGTGCCAGCAGCCCAACAGGGTTGAGTAATGAGCAGTTCTTC.

There are many counts of this clonotype. This chain joins TRBV27 and TRBJ2-3, with 8 bases matching TRBD2. Trimming at V came to 5 bases and at J to 2 bases, leaving 15 bases not matched to a gene. This CDR3 is built from 18 residues. From germline, CDR1 is MNHEY and CDR2 SMNVEV (reference sequence). The chain's CDR3 is CASSGRLASSTYTDTQYF. The CDR3 region has the DNA TGTGCCAGCAGTGGGCGACTAGCGTCCTCCACGTACACAGATACGCAGTATTTT.

This chain joins TRBV12-3 or TRBV12-4 and TRBJ2-5; 9 bases agree with TRBD2. With V trimmed by 4 bases and J by 4 bases, 16 bases remained unmatched. This CDR3 region has 18 residues. In DNA form, the CDR3 reads TGTGCCAGCAGTTCCGCAGGGGGGCGGGAGGGCCCCGCAGAGACCCAGTACTTC. This sequence encodes CASSSAGGREGPAETQYF.

This clonotype was detected only a few times. The gene calls are TRBV20-1 and TRBJ2-1; D gene uncertain. Trimming removed 1 base from V and 5 bases from J, with 12 bases in between. The CDR3 covers 14 residues. CDR1 and CDR2 from the germline V gene are DFQATT and SNEGSKA (reference sequence). CDR3 sequence reads: CSARVWSRDNEQFF. CDR3 nucleotides: TGCAGTGCTAGAGTTTGGAGCCGAGACAATGAGCAGTTCTTC.

This clonotype was seen repeatedly, ten times or more. The chain carries TRBV20-1 and TRBJ1-1; D unresolved. Per the germline V gene, CDR1 is DFQATT and CDR2 is SNEGSKA (reference sequence). V lost 0 bases and J lost 0, with 8 bases in between. This CDR3 has 14 residues. The DNA for the CDR3 is TGCAGTGCTAGAGATCTGACCATGAACACTGAAGCTTTCTTT. Amino acid sequence: CSARDLTMNTEAFF.

This clonotype was counted at least ten times. The CDR3 spells CSASWTGGGYGYTF. In nucleotides, the CDR3 is TGCAGTGCTAGTTGGACAGGGGGTGGCTATGGCTACACCTTC. The V gene is TRBV20-1, the J gene TRBJ1-2, with 10 bases matching TRBD1. The CDR3 consists of 14 residues. Looked up from germline, CDR1 is DFQATT and CDR2 is SNEGSKA (reference sequence). V dropped 3 bases and J dropped 4; count of bases not matched to a gene: 5.

This clonotype turned up a few times. The gene calls are TRBV19 and TRBJ1-1; no clear D gene. Per germline, CDR1 LNHDA and CDR2 SQIVND (reference sequence). The CDR3 spans 12 residues. Trimming took off 10 bases at V and 3 bases at J, with 12 bases between the two ends. CDR3 region: CATRRAYTEAFF. CDR3 nucleotide sequence: TGTGCCACCCGCCGCGCCTACACTGAAGCTTTCTTT. The whole variable domain, filled in from reference TRBV19 and TRBJ1-1, reads DGGITQSPKYLFRKEGQNVTLSCEQNLNHDAMYWYRQDPGQGLRLIYYSQIVNDFQKGDIAEGYSVSREKKESFPLTVTSAQKNPTAFYLCATRRAYTEAFFGQGTRLTVV.

The gene calls are TRBV2 and TRBJ1-6; a possible D gene is TRBD1 (5 bases). CDR1 and CDR2 (germline): SNHLY, FYNNEI. Trimming pared 1 base from V and 10 bases from J, leaving 14 bases between. The CDR3 loop spans 15 amino acids. The CDR3 sequence: CASSEVDPGGSPLHF. The CDR3 nucleotides are TGTGCCAGCAGTGAAGTGGACCCGGGGGGGTCACCCCTCCACTTT.

In this sample, this clonotype turned up many times. The chain employs TRBV20-1 and TRBJ2-7, with D possibly matching TRBD2 (6 bases). Trimming cost V 3 bases and J 3 bases, with 15 bases left between them. The CDR3 is made up of 14 amino acids. In germline, CDR1 is DFQATT, CDR2 SNEGSKA (reference sequence). The CDR3 coding sequence is TGCAGTGCTAGGGGGACTGTACAGGTCTACGAGCAGTACTTC. Encoded protein: CSARGTVQVYEQYF.

This clonotype was detected only a few times. This chain uses TRBV14 with TRBJ2-1; 10 bases fit TRBD2. This CDR3 is 17 amino acids long. J lost 6 bases, V lost 1 base, and 9 bases had no gene match. Germline CDR1 is SGHDN and CDR2 is FVKESK. CDR3 loop: CASSQALGSGRSNEQFF. The CDR3 DNA follows: TGTGCCAGCAGCCAAGCCCTTGGTAGCGGGAGGTCCAATGAGCAGTTCTTC.

This clonotype was found a few times. This chain connects TRBV12-3 or TRBV12-4 to TRBJ2-3, with 9 bases identical to TRBD2. The CDR3 is 16 residues long. V lost 5 bases and J lost 2; bases outside the gene matches: 8. The CDR3 loop reads CASSKSGTSSTDTQYF. In nucleotides, the CDR3 is TGTGCCAGCAGTAAATCCGGGACTAGCTCCACAGATACGCAGTATTTT.

This clonotype was seen at least ten times. The chain links TRBV28 to TRBJ2-7, with D unresolved. Trimming left V 8 bases short and J 4 bases short, with 6 bases between. From germline, CDR1 is MDHEN and CDR2 SYDVKM. CDR3 length: 10 amino acids. The CDR3 region has the DNA TGTGCCAGCGCCGGGTACGAGCAGTACTTC. This sequence encodes CASAGYEQYF.

Ten or more counts support this clonotype. V and J are TRBV7-8 and TRBJ2-5, with TRBD1 identical over 7 bases. The V and J ends lost 5 bases and 5 bases, in that order; junction bases with no gene match: 8. The CDR3 has 14 amino acids. In germline, CDR1 is SGHVS, CDR2 FQNEAQ. Here the CDR3 reads CASSPRDRGETQYF. The CDR3 nucleotides read TGTGCCAGCAGCCCGAGGGACAGAGGCGAGACCCAGTACTTC.

This clonotype has a count of ten or more. The rearrangement uses TRBV10-1 and TRBJ2-5; a possible D gene is TRBD2 (5 bases). Germline V gives CDR1 WNHNN, CDR2 SYGVQD (reference sequence). The ends were cut back, 3 bases at V and 7 bases at J, with 12 bases in the middle. CDR3 size: 13 residues. Here the CDR3 DNA reads TGCGCCAGCAGTGAAGTGGGAGTTGGGACCCAGTACTTC. Translation: CASSEVGVGTQYF.

This clonotype was recorded at least ten times. This CDR3 is CSARDRTGRSGAYEQYF. The CDR3 coding sequence is TGCAGTGCTAGAGACCGGACAGGACGTTCGGGGGCCTACGAGCAGTACTTC. V is TRBV20-1 and J is TRBJ2-7; possible D gene TRBD1, 7 bases. Trimming took off 0 bases at V and 2 bases at J, with 20 bases between the two ends. The CDR3 spans 17 residues. Germline V gene sequence: CDR1 DFQATT, CDR2 SNEGSKA (reference sequence).

This clonotype was found many times. The chain has TRBV18 and TRBJ1-2; D perhaps matches TRBD1 (5 bases). V gave up 7 bases and J gave up 3 bases, with 15 bases separating them. Germline V gene sequence: CDR1 KGHSH, CDR2 LQKENI. The CDR3 runs to 14 residues. The chain's CDR3 is CASLPQRDHYGYTF. The CDR3 coding sequence is TGTGCCAGCTTGCCCCAGAGGGACCACTATGGCTACACCTTC.

The rearrangement joins TRBV18 to TRBJ1-6, with TRBD1 matching 9 bases. The CDR3 contains 14 residues. The V gene's germline CDR1 is KGHSH and CDR2 LQKENI. J gave up 9 bases and V 3 bases, and 3 bases lay outside the gene matches. The chain's CDR3 is CASSPGQGISPLHF. The CDR3 coding sequence is TGTGCCAGCTCACCGGGACAGGGAATTTCACCCCTCCACTTT.

This clonotype was found many times. V and J are TRBV12-5 and TRBJ2-1; 7 nucleotides match TRBD1. The V segment lost 6 bases and the J segment 7 bases; nucleotides outside the gene matches: 9. This CDR3 has 14 residues. Per germline, CDR1 LGHNT and CDR2 FRNRAP. As DNA, the CDR3 is TGTGCTAGTGGGGAGACAGGGAATGGGAATGAGCAGTTCTTC. It encodes CASGETGNGNEQFF.